This T cell receptor (beta chain) originates from a study of OX40 agonist ivuxolimab in advanced cancers. Study at large: Patients' therapy was ivuxolimab, an antibody that acts as an agonist of OX40 (CD134).

Trimming left V 0 bases short and J 4 bases short, with 10 bases between. The CDR3 runs 15 residues. In germline, CDR1 is SGHAT, CDR2 FQNNGV. Blood samples were obtained at baseline, cycle 4 day 1, and cycle 7 day 1. The protocol was immunoSEQ multiplex PCR, while the TCRdb copy is restricted to in-frame clones and leaves out a portion. The sample holds some 97,000 clones, 70% to 90% seen once. The study, taken as a whole, reports: In CD8+ T cells, expanded clones were on average more numerous than in CD4+. With doses of 0.1 to 3.0 mg/kg, CD4+ and CD8+ blood T cells had undergone clonal expansion by week 6.

As to this clone: Its antigen is unidentified.

The TCR originated in an adult with an advanced solid tumor such as melanoma, head and neck, liver or kidney cancer. The chain is built from TRBV11-2 and TRBJ2-1; a possible D gene is TRBD2 (6 bases). The specimen was CD4+ or CD8+ T cells sorted from blood, collected in a trial of the OX40 agonist ivuxolimab. CDR3 coding DNA: TGTGCCAGCAGCTTAGACGGAGGGGTGTACAATGAGCAGTTCTTC. Its protein product is CASSLDGGVYNEQFF.